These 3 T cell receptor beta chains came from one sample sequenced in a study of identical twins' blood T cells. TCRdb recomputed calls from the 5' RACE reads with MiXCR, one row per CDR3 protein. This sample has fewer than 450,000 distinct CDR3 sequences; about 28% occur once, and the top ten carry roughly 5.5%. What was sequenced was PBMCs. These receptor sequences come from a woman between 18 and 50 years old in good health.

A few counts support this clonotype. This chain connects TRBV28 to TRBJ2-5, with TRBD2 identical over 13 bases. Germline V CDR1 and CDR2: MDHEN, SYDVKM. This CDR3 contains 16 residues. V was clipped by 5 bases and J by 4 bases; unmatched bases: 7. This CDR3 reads CASSLGGLAGLETQYF. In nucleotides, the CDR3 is TGTGCCAGCAGTCTAGGGGGACTAGCGGGACTAGAGACCCAGTACTTC.

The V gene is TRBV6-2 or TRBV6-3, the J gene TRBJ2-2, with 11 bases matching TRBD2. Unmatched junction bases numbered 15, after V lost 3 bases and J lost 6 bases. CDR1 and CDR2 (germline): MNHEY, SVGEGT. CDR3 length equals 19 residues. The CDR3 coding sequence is TGTGCCAGCAGTTATGCAGTAGCGGGAGGGCCTTATTACGCCGGGGAGCTGTTTTTT. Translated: CASSYAVAGGPYYAGELFF.

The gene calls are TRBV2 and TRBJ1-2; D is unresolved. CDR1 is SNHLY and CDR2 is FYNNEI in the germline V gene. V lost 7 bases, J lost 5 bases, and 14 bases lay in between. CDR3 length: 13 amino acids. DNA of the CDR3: TGTGCCAGCAAGGAGGAACTGCGTTATGGCTACACCTTC. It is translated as CASKEELRYGYTF.